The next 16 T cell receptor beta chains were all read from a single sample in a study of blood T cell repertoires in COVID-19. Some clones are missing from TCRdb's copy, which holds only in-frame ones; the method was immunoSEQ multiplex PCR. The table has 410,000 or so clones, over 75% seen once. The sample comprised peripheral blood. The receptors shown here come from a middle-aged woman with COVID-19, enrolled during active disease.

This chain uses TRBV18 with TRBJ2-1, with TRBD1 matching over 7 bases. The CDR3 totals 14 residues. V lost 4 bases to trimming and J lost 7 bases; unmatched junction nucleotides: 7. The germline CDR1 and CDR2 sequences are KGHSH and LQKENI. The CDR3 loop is CASSQSRTGNEQFF. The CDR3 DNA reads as TGTGCCAGCTCACAAAGTAGGACAGGAAATGAGCAGTTCTTC. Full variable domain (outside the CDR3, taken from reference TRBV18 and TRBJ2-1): NAGVMQNPRHLVRRRGQEARLRCSPMKGHSHVYWYRQLPEEGLKFMVYLQKENIIDESGMPKERFSAEFPKEGPSILRIQQVVRGDSAAYFCASSQSRTGNEQFFGPGTRLTVL.

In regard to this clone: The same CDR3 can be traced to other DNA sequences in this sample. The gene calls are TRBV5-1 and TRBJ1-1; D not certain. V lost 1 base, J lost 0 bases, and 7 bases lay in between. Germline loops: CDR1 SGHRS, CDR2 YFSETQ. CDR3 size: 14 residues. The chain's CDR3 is CASSLSGMNTEAFF. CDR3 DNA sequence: TGCGCCAGCAGCTTGTCAGGCATGAACACTGAAGCTTTCTTT.

CDR3 nucleotide sequence: TGTGCCAGCAGCCAAGATATCCAGGGAAACTATGGCTACACCTTC. It codes for CASSQDIQGNYGYTF. The chain carries TRBV14 and TRBJ1-2, with a tentative D call TRBD1 (5 bases). V was clipped by 0 bases and J by 2 bases, with 10 bases between them. The CDR3 covers 15 residues. Germline assignment: CDR1 SGHDN and CDR2 FVKESK.

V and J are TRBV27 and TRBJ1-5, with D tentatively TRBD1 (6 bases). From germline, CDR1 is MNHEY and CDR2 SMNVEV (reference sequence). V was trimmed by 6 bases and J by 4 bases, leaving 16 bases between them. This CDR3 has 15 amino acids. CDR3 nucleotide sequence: TGTGCCAGCAGCCTCTTCAGGGGATCAAATCAGCCCCAGCATTTT. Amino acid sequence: CASSLFRGSNQPQHF.

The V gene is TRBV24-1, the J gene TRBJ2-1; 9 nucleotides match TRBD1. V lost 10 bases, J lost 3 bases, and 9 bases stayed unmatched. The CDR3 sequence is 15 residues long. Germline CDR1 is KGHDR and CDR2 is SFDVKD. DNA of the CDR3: TGTGCCACTGGCCGACTGGACAGGGGCTACAATGAGCAGTTCTTC. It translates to CATGRLDRGYNEQFF.

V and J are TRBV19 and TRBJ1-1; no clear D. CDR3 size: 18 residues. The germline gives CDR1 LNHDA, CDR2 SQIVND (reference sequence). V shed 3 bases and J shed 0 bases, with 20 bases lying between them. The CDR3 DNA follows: TGTGCCAGTAGTATTTTTATTTTTTCGGCGGGCATGAACACTGAAGCTTTCTTT. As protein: CASSIFIFSAGMNTEAFF.

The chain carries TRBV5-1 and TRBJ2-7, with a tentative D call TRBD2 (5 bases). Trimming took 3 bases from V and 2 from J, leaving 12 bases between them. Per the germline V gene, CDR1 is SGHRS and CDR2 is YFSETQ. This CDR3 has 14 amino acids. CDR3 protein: CASSSAGGTYEQYF. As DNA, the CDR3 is TGCGCCAGCAGCTCCGCGGGCGGCACCTACGAGCAGTACTTC.

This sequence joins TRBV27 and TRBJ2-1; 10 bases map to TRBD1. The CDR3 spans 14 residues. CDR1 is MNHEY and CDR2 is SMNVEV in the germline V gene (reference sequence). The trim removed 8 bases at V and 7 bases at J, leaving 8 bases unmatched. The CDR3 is CASGRQGAGNEQFF. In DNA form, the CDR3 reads TGTGCCAGCGGGAGACAGGGGGCTGGGAATGAGCAGTTCTTC.

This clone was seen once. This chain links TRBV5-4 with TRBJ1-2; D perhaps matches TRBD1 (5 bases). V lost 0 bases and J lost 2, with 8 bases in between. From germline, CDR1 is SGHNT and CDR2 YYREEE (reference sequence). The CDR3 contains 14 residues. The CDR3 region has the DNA TGTGCCAGCAGCTTGGGGGGCAGGAACTATGGCTACACCTTC. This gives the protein CASSLGGRNYGYTF.

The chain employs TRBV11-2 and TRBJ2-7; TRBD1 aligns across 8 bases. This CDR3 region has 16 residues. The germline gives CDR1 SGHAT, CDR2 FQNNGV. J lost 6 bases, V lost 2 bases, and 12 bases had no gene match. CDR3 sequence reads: CASSLILGQGGLEQYF. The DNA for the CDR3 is TGTGCCAGCAGCTTAATACTCGGACAGGGTGGACTCGAGCAGTACTTC.

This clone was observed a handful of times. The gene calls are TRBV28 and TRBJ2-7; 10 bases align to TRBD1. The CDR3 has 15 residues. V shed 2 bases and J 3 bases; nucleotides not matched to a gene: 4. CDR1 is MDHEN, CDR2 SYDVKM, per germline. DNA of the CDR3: TGTGCCAGCAGTTTACCAGGGACAGGGGTCTACGAGCAGTACTTC. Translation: CASSLPGTGVYEQYF.

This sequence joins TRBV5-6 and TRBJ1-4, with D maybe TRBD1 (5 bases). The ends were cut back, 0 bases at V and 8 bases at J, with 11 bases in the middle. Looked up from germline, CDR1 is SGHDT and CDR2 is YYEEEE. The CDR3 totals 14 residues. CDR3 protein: CASSLGGLWEKLFF. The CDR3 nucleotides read TGTGCCAGCAGCTTGGGGGGCCTTTGGGAAAAACTGTTTTTT.

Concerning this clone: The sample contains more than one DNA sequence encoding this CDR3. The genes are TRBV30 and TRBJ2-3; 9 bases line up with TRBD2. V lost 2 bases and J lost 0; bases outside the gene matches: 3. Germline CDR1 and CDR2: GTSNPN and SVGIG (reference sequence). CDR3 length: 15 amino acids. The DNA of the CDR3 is TGTGCCTGGAGTTCCGGGACTAGCAGCACAGATACGCAGTATTTT. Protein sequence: CAWSSGTSSTDTQYF. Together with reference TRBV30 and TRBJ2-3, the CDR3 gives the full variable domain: SQTIHQWPATLVQPVGSPLSLECTVEGTSNPNLYWYRQAAGRGLQLLFYSVGIGQISSEVPQNLSASRPQDRQFILSSKKLLLSDSGFYLCAWSSGTSSTDTQYFGPGTRLTVL.

The CDR3, as DNA: TGTGCCTACGGGACAGGGGGCCCAGATACGCAGTATTTT. It is translated as CAYGTGGPDTQYF. The V gene is TRBV10-3, the J gene TRBJ2-3; TRBD1 matches at 12 bases. This CDR3 spans 13 amino acids. CDR1 is ENHRY, CDR2 SYGVKD, per germline. V gave up 11 bases and J gave up 4 bases; unmatched junction bases: 4.

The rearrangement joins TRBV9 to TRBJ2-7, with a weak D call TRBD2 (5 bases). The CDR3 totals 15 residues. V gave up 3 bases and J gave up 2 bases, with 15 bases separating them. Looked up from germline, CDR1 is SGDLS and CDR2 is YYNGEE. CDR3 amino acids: CASSATGNIPYEQYF. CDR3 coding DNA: TGTGCCAGCAGCGCAACCGGGAACATCCCCTACGAGCAGTACTTC. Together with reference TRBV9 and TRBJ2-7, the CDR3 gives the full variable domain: DSGVTQTPKHLITATGQRVTLRCSPRSGDLSVYWYQQSLDQGLQFLIQYYNGEERAKGNILERFSAQQFPDLHSELNLSSLELGDSALYFCASSATGNIPYEQYFGPGTRLTVT.

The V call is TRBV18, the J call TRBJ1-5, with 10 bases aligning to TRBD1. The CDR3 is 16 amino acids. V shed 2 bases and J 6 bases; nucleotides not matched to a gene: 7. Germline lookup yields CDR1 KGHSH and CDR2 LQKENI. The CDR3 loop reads CASSPSRQGAGQPQHF. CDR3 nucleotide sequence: TGTGCCAGCTCACCATCAAGACAGGGGGCTGGTCAGCCCCAGCATTTT.